This record covers a single T cell receptor beta chain. Antigen unknown. This sample was included in a study of shared clonotypes between healthy human individuals. Study-level results: A limitation of the genetic and exposure-history diversity represented arose from few donors. Approximately 4.5% was the fraction of naive CD4 clonotypes found shared across several donors.

Caucasian adults living in Nashville, Tennessee, provided all samples. Here immunoSEQ multiplex PCR was the method, and the copy in TCRdb shows in-frame clones only, minus some. This table has over a million clones, approximately 98.5% appearing once. The CDR3 is 15 amino acids. Germline-derived CDR1 and CDR2 are SGHAT and FQNNGV. Trimming at V came to 5 bases and at J to 7 bases, leaving 13 bases not matched to a gene. Input material: naive CD4+ T cells sorted from blood. The subset was: CD45RA+ positively selected. This clonotype was obtained from a man aged 25-40 years in good health. This rearrangement joins TRBV11-2 to TRBJ1-1; 7 nucleotides line up with TRBD1. The CDR3 sequence: CASSRTQGGMIEAFF. CDR3 in DNA: TGTGCCAGCAGCCGGACCCAGGGGGGGATGATTGAAGCTTTCTTT. Based on the CDR3 plus reference TRBV11-2 and TRBJ1-1, the full variable domain is EAGVAQSPRYKIIEKRQSVAFWCNPISGHATLYWYQQILGQGPKLLIQFQNNGVVDDSQLPKDRFSAERLKGVDSTLKIQPAKLEDSAVYLCASSRTQGGMIEAFFGQGTRLTVV.